Below are 2 T cell receptor beta chains sequenced from a single sample in a study of technical replicates of blood from a few donors. This table comes from immunoSEQ multiplex PCR, and its TCRdb copy is limited to in-frame clones, with some not included. Of fewer than 95,000 clones detected, about 94% appear once; the ten largest clones hold around 0.25%. The sequenced sample was T cells isolated from PBMCs. The receptors were gathered from a human donor in good health.

V gene TRBV6-1 combines with J gene TRBJ2-1; 9 bases are a match to TRBD2. J was trimmed by 7 bases and V by 0 bases; bases with no gene match: 7. This CDR3 region has 16 residues. CDR1 is MNHNS, CDR2 SASEGT, per germline. CDR3 nucleotide sequence: TGTGCCAGCAGTGAAGCGGAAGGGCTAGCGGGGAATGAGCAGTTCTTC. Protein product: CASSEAEGLAGNEQFF.

This clone was recorded once. J is TRBJ1-4 and V is TRBV2; no definite D call. Germline loops: CDR1 SNHLY, CDR2 FYNNEI. The CDR3 is made up of 16 amino acids. V gave up 2 bases and J gave up 8 bases, with 18 bases separating them. DNA of the CDR3: TGTGCCAGCAGTGAATCTCGGAGGGCGTTCGAGGAAAAACTGTTTTTT. It codes for CASSESRRAFEEKLFF.